Listed below are T cell receptor beta chains from one sample, sequenced in a study of blood T cell repertoires in COVID-19. Sequencing used immunoSEQ multiplex PCR; TCRdb keeps in-frame clones, though not all of them. The table lists about 120,000 clones, 80% to 90% of them singletons, with about 9.4% in the top ten. The sample was peripheral blood. All receptors come from a human donor in a cohort sampled during active COVID-19. CDR3s include the opening cysteine and the closing phenylalanine or tryptophan. The D gene is left open where the match is weak. Clone sizes are given selectively: once, few, many, or a class where the clone is expanded.

>-|TRBV27|TRBJ1-1|14|TRBD1
TGTGCCAGCAGTTTATCGGGACAGCGCACTGAAGCTTTCTTT
CASSLSGQRTEAFF
>-|TRBV7-8|TRBJ2-5|18|-
TGTGCCAGCAGCTCCGAGACGATAGGGGGGAGGGCTGCCGAGACCCAGTACTTC
CASSSETIGGRAAETQYF
>-|TRBV4-3|TRBJ2-3|17|-
TGCGCCAGCAGCCAAGATCATCCCCGGGATTTAGGAGGGGGCCAGTATTTT
CASSQDHPRDLGGGQYF
>-|TRBV28|TRBJ2-7|15|TRBD1
TGTGCCAGCAGAACACCGGGACAGGCCCAAAGGGAGCAGTACTTC
CASRTPGQAQREQYF
>-|TRBV28|TRBJ1-1|11|-
TGTGCCAGCAGACAGAGGGCTGAAGCTTTCTTT
CASRQRAEAFF
>-|TRBV3-1/TRBV3-2|TRBJ2-2|14|TRBD2
TGTGCCAGCAGACCCGGGGGGGCCGGAGGGGAGCTGTTTTTT
CASRPGGAGGELFF
>-|TRBV7-8|TRBJ2-3|16|TRBD2
TGTGCCAGCAGCACGCCACTAGCGGGAAGCACAGATACGCAGTATTTT
CASSTPLAGSTDTQYF
>-|TRBV18|TRBJ1-2|13|-
TGTGCCAGCTCACTTACGGAGGCGTATGGCTACACCTTC
CASSLTEAYGYTF
>many|TRBV27|TRBJ1-2|13|-
TGTGCCAGCAGTTTATTGCAGGGCTATGGCTACACCTTC
CASSLLQGYGYTF
>-|TRBV4-1|TRBJ2-7|14|-
TGCGCCAGCAGCCACGGCTCTAGCTCCTACGAGCAGTACTTC
CASSHGSSSYEQYF
>-|TRBV30|TRBJ2-2|18|TRBD1
TGTGCCTGGAGTCCCGGGACAGGGGGCTTTTCGAACACCGGGGAGCTGTTTTTT
CAWSPGTGGFSNTGELFF
>-|TRBV5-1|TRBJ1-5|13|-
TGCGCCAGCAGCTTGCATAGCAATCAGCCCCAGCATTTT
CASSLHSNQPQHF
>-|TRBV7-3|TRBJ1-2|14|-
TGTGCCAGCAGCCCTGACGGACAGCACTATGGCTACACCTTC
CASSPDGQHYGYTF
>-|TRBV7-7|TRBJ2-5|15|TRBD2
TGTGCCAGCAGCCCACTAGCGGGGAGCCAAGAGACCCAGTACTTC
CASSPLAGSQETQYF
>-|TRBV7-7|TRBJ2-1|16|-
TGTGCTAGCAGCTCATTGGCTAGCCTACTTCCAAATGAGCAGTTCTTC
CASSSLASLLPNEQFF
>-|TRBV5-8|TRBJ1-5|15|TRBD1
TGTGCCAGCAGCTTGGGGGACAGGGGAGGCAGACCCCAGCATTTT
CASSLGDRGGRPQHF
>-|TRBV7-2|TRBJ2-3|12|-
TGTGCCAGCAGCGTCGACAGGATTTCGCAGTATTTT
CASSVDRISQYF
>-|TRBV6-6|TRBJ2-3|16|TRBD2
TGTGCCAGCAGTTACGGGCTAGCGGGGGACACAGATACGCAGTATTTT
CASSYGLAGDTDTQYF
>once|TRBV28|TRBJ1-1|9|-
TGTGCCAGCAGCTCCCCGGGAATCTTT
CASSSPGIF
>-|TRBV11-3|TRBJ2-1|15|TRBD2
TGTGCCAGCAGCTTAGGCGGGAGGGATAACAATGAGCAGTTCTTC
CASSLGGRDNNEQFF
>-|TRBV3-1/TRBV3-2|TRBJ2-7|15|TRBD2
TGTGCCAGCAGCCATGAAATTCCGGGACTAGCGGATTTTTACTTC
CASSHEIPGLADFYF
>once|TRBV7-3|TRBJ2-2|13|-
TGTGCCAGCAGCTCAACCTCCACCGGGGAGCTGTTTTTT
CASSSTSTGELFF
>-|TRBV19|TRBJ2-7|19|TRBD2
TGTGCCAGTAGTATAGGTGGGGGGAGTTGGACTAGTATGATCGACGAGCAGTACTTC
CASSIGGGSWTSMIDEQYF
>once|TRBV2|TRBJ2-7|20|TRBD2
TGTGCCAGCAGTGAAGCATTAGACGGGACTAGTCAACGTGAGGTCTACGAGCAGTACTTC
CASSEALDGTSQREVYEQYF
>-|TRBV30|TRBJ1-2|14|TRBD1
TGTGCCTGGAGTGAGACAGGGAGCCATATAGGCTACACCTTC
CAWSETGSHIGYTF
>-|TRBV3-1/TRBV3-2|TRBJ2-1|15|TRBD2
TGTGCCAGCAGCCCGGTAGCGGGAGGGTTTGGTGAGCAGTTCTTC
CASSPVAGGFGEQFF
>once|TRBV19|TRBJ2-2|17|-
TGTGCCGCAGGATCTCGACGGAAAACCTTTAACACCGGGGAGCTGTTTTTT
CAAGSRRKTFNTGELFF
>few|TRBV11-1|TRBJ2-7|11|-
TGTGCCAGCAGCATTCTCTACGAGCAGTACTTC
CASSILYEQYF
>-|TRBV5-4|TRBJ2-2|16|TRBD2
TGTGCCAGCAGCTCACCGGGACTAGCGCGTCCCGGGGAGCTGTTTTTT
CASSSPGLARPGELFF
>-|TRBV29-1|TRBJ2-3|14|-
TGCAGCGGGGGGGGCGGGGAGGGGTCAGATACGCAGTATTTT
CSGGGGEGSDTQYF
>-|TRBV5-4|TRBJ2-3|15|TRBD2
TGTGCCAGCAGCTCCGAGCGGGGGAAGACAGATACGCAGTATTTT
CASSSERGKTDTQYF
>-|TRBV18|TRBJ2-3|14|TRBD2
TGTGCCAGCTTGTTGCGGGGGGCGGCGGATACGCAGTATTTT
CASLLRGAADTQYF
>-|TRBV9|TRBJ2-2|18|TRBD2
TGTGCCAGCAGCCCCCGGACGGGGAGGGCCTTGGACACCGGGGAGCTGTTTTTT
CASSPRTGRALDTGELFF
>-|TRBV21-1|TRBJ2-7|15|-
TGTGCCAGCAGCAAAGTAGTACTGTACTCCTACGAGCAGTACTTC
CASSKVVLYSYEQYF
>-|TRBV19|TRBJ1-5|16|-
TGTGCCAGTAGTATAGTTGGGACAAACCTGAATCAGCCCCAGCATTTT
CASSIVGTNLNQPQHF
>once|TRBV7-2|TRBJ2-1|15|TRBD1
TGTGCCAGCAGCACCCAGACAGGGGGGAACAATGAGCAGTTCTTC
CASSTQTGGNNEQFF
>-|TRBV10-3|TRBJ1-2|14|-
TGTGCCATCAGTGCGACAGGTCCTAACTATGGCTACACCTTC
CAISATGPNYGYTF
>-|TRBV5-8|TRBJ2-2|17|-
TGTGCCAGCAGCTTGTGGTCGGGACACTTGAACACCGGGGAGCTGTTTTTT
CASSLWSGHLNTGELFF
>-|TRBV4-3|TRBJ2-3|19|TRBD2
TGCGCCAGCAGCCAAGATCGGGTCGCGGCTAGCGGATTCACAGATACGCAGTATTTT
CASSQDRVAASGFTDTQYF
>-|TRBV4-3|TRBJ1-2|15|-
TGCGCCAGCAGCCAAGATCGCAGGGTTTCGTCTGGCTACACCTTC
CASSQDRRVSSGYTF
>-|TRBV9|TRBJ2-3|15|TRBD1
TGTGCCAGCAGCGTAGGGACAGGGGTCGAAAATACGCAGTATTTT
CASSVGTGVENTQYF
>-|TRBV4-1|TRBJ2-2|15|TRBD1
TGCGCCAGCAGCCCCAGGGGGCAGAACACCGGGGAGCTGTTTTTT
CASSPRGQNTGELFF
>-|TRBV29-1|TRBJ2-1|16|TRBD1
TGCAGCGTCCGGGGGGCCCCGGGACAGGGGTACAATGAGCAGTTCTTC
CSVRGAPGQGYNEQFF
>-|TRBV6-5|TRBJ2-5|14|-
TGTGCCAGCAGTTACGATCGGTACCAAGAGACCCAGTACTTC
CASSYDRYQETQYF
>-|TRBV7-2|TRBJ2-7|15|-
TGTGCCAGCAGCTTAATGGGGGGTCCGCTTTACGAGCAGTACTTC
CASSLMGGPLYEQYF
>-|TRBV5-4|TRBJ1-2|12|-
TGTGCCAGCAGCGATACAGTCTATGGCTACACCTTC
CASSDTVYGYTF
>-|TRBV30|TRBJ2-7|14|TRBD1
TGTGCCTGGACTAAATCGGGACAGGGCCACGAGCAGTACTTC
CAWTKSGQGHEQYF